This TCR beta chain was recovered during a study of blood T cell repertoires in COVID-19. Study-level information: The samples span acute and convalescent COVID-19 from the United States, Italy and Spain.

This CDR3 is 12 amino acids long. CDR1 is MNHEY, CDR2 SMNVEV, per germline (reference sequence). Using immunoSEQ multiplex PCR, the repertoire was profiled, and TCRdb retains in-frame clones only, with some absent. Here the sample spans about 270,000 clones, approximately 88% being singletons. V is TRBV27 and J is TRBJ2-7, with D possibly matching TRBD2 (6 bases). TRBJ2-4 matches the DNA end more closely, so the J call is doubtful. The TCR was taken from a middle-aged woman with acute COVID-19. Sequenced material: PBMCs or T cells enriched from blood (not recorded which). The CDR3 sequence is CASSPGGIIQYF. As DNA, the CDR3 is TGTGCCAGCAGTCCCGGAGGGATCATTCAGTACTTC.